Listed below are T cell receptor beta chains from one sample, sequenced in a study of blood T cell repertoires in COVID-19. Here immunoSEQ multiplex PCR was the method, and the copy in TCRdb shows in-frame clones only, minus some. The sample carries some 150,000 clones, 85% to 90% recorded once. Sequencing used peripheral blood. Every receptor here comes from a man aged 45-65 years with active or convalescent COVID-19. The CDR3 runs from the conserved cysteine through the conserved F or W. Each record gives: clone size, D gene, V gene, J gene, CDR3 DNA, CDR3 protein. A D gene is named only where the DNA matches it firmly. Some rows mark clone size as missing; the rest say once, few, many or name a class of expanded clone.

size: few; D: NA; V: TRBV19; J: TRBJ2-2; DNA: TGTGCCAGTAGTATCCTCTACTCCACCGGGGAGCTGTTTTTT; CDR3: CASSILYSTGELFF
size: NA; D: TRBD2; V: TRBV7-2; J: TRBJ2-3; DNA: TGTGCCAGCAGCTTAGCGACTAGCGGGAGTGATACGCAGTATTTT; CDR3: CASSLATSGSDTQYF
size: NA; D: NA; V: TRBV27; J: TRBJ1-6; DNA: TGTGCCAGCAGTTTATTAGCAGGGACAAATTCACCCCTCCACTTT; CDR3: CASSLLAGTNSPLHF
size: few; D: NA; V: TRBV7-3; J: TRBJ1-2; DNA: TGTGCCAGCAGCGCACAGGAGGGTGGCTACACCTTC; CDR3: CASSAQEGGYTF
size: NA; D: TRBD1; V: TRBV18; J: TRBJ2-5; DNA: TGTGCCAGCATTGACAGGGGTGAGACCCAGTACTTC; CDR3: CASIDRGETQYF
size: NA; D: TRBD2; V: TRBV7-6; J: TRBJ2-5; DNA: TGTGCCAGCAGCTTCCTACTAGCGGGCATCGAGACCCAGTACTTC; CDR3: CASSFLLAGIETQYF
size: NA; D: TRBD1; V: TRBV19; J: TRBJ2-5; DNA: TGTGCCAGTAGTATAGGGGACAGGTCATTAAGGGCCCAGTACTTC; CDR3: CASSIGDRSLRAQYF
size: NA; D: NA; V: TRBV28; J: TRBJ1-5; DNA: TGTGCCAGCAGTGGGCCACAGTTCAGGCAGCCCCAGCATTTT; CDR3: CASSGPQFRQPQHF
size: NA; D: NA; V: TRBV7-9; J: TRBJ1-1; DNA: TGTGCCAGCAGCTCCAGTATGAACACTGAAGCTTTCTTT; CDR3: CASSSSMNTEAFF
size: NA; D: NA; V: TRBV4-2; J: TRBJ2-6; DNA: TGTGCCAGCAGCCTCTCCGGGACACCGACTGGGGCCAACGTCCTGACTTTC; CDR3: CASSLSGTPTGANVLTF
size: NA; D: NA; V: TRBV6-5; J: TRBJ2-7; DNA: TGTGCCAGCAGTTACTCGGGCCGGGGGACCTACGAGCAGTACTTC; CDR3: CASSYSGRGTYEQYF
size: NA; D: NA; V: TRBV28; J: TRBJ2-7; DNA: TGTGCCAGCAGTTCCCCCGGCGGAGCCTCCTACGAGCAGTACTTC; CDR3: CASSSPGGASYEQYF
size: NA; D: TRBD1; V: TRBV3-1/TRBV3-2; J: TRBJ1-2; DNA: TGTGCCAGCAGCCATGGGACAGGGGCTGGCTACACCTTC; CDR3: CASSHGTGAGYTF
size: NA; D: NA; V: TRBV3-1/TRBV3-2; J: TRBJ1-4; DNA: TGTGCCAGCAGCCAAGTGATACTGTCTAATGAAAAACTGTTTTTT; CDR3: CASSQVILSNEKLFF
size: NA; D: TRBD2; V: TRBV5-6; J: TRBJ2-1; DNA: TGTGCCAGCAGCTTGTCGACTAGCGGGAGCCTATACAATGAGCAGTTCTTC; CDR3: CASSLSTSGSLYNEQFF
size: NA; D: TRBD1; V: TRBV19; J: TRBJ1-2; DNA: TGTGCCAGTAGTATAGATAGGGGGCAGGGCCCCCATGGCTACACCTTC; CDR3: CASSIDRGQGPHGYTF
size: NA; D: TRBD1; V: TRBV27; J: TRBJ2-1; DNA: TGTGCCAGCTACAAACAGGGGACCTACAATGAGCAGTTCTTC; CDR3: CASYKQGTYNEQFF
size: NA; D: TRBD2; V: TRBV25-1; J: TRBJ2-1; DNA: TGTGCCAGCAGTGAATGGACTAGCGGGAGTGGCAATGAGCAGTTCTTC; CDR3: CASSEWTSGSGNEQFF
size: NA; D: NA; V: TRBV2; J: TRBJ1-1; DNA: TGTGCCAGCAGCCGGGAGGCTCTTAACACTGAAGCTTTCTTT; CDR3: CASSREALNTEAFF
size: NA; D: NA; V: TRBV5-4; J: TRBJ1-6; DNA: TGTGCCAGCACGCCCCCGGGTCGTAATTCACCCCTCCACTTT; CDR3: CASTPPGRNSPLHF
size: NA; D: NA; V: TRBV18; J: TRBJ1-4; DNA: TGTGCCAGCTCACCGACTGGTGCAACTAATGAAAAACTGTTTTTT; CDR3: CASSPTGATNEKLFF
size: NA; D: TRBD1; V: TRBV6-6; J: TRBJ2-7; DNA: TGTGCCAGCAGTTACTCCTGGACAGGGGGCTCCGAGCAGTACTTC; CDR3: CASSYSWTGGSEQYF
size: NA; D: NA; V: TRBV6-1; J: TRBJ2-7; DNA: TGTGCCAGCAGTGAAAGGGGCCCCTATACCGAGCAGTACTTC; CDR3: CASSERGPYTEQYF
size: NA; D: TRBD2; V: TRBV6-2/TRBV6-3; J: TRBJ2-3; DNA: TGTGCCAGCAGTTTGATAGGCGGGAGTATTGTCACAGATACGCAGTATTTT; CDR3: CASSLIGGSIVTDTQYF
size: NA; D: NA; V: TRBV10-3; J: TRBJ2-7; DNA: TGTGCCATCGGAGGGGGCCTAACCTACTCCTACGAGCAGTACTTC; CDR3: CAIGGGLTYSYEQYF
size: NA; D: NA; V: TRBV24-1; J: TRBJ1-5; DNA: TGTGCCACCACTGGCAATCAGCCCCAGCATTTT; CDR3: CATTGNQPQHF
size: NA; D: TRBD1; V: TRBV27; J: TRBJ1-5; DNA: TGTGCCAGCAGACGACAGGGAACTCAGCCCCAGCATTTT; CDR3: CASRRQGTQPQHF
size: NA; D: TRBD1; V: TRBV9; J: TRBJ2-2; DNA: TGTGCCAGCAGCGTCACGGACAGGGGGGACGGGGAGCTGTTTTTT; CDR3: CASSVTDRGDGELFF
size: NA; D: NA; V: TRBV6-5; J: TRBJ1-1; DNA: TGTGCCAGCAGTTACTCCGCGGGTTACGGGGCTTTCTTT; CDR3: CASSYSAGYGAFF
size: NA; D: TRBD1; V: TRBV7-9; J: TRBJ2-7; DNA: TGTGCCAGCAGCCCCCCGGGACAGGCGACCTACGAGCAGTACTTC; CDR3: CASSPPGQATYEQYF
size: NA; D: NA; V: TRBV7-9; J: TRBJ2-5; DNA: TGTGCCAGCAGCTTAGTCCAGCGGCAGTACCAAGAGACCCAGTACTTC; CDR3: CASSLVQRQYQETQYF
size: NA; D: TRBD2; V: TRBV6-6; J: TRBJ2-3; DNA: TGTGCCACCTTAGCGGGAGGGCAAGGTACGCAGTATTTT; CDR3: CATLAGGQGTQYF
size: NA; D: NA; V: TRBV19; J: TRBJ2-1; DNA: TGTGCCAGTAGTATAGGGGGGGGCGCGCGGCCTGAGCAGTTCTTC; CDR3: CASSIGGGARPEQFF
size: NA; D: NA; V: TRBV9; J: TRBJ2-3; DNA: TGTGCCAGCAGCGTAGGGGGCGGGGCGACAGATACGCAGTATTTT; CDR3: CASSVGGGATDTQYF
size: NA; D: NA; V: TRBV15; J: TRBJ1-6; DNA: TGTGCCACCACCGGGGGAGACAGTCATAATTCACCCCTCCACTTT; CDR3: CATTGGDSHNSPLHF
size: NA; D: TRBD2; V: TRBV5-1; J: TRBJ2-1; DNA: TGCGCCAGCAGCCCTGGACTAGCGGGGTGGCCCTCCTACAATGAGCAGTTCTTC; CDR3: CASSPGLAGWPSYNEQFF
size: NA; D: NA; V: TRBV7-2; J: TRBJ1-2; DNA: TGTGCCAGCAGCCCGGACACTTCACCCTACTATGGCTACACCTTC; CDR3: CASSPDTSPYYGYTF
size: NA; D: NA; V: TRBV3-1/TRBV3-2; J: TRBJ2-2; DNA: TGTGCCAGCAGCCAAGATAGCGGAAGGAACACCGGGGAGCTGTTTTTT; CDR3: CASSQDSGRNTGELFF
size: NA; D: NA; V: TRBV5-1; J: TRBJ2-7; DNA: TGCGCCAGCAACGAAGGACAAGGCTCAGGGGAGCAGTACTTC; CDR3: CASNEGQGSGEQYF
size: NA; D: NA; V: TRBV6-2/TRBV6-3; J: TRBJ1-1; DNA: TGTGCCAGCAGTTACGGGACACGTGGCACTGAAGCTTTCTTT; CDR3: CASSYGTRGTEAFF
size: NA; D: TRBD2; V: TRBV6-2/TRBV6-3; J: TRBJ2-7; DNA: TGTGCCAGCAGTTACCATCCAGTGGCGGGAGGTCTCCCCTACGAGCAGTACTTC; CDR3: CASSYHPVAGGLPYEQYF
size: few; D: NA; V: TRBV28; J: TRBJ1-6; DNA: TGTGCCAGCACACCCCGGGACACTCAGAATTCACCCCTCCACTTT; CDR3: CASTPRDTQNSPLHF
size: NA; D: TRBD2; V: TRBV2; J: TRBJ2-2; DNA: TGTGCCAGCAAACCGGGACTAGCGGACACCGGGGAGCTGTTTTTT; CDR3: CASKPGLADTGELFF
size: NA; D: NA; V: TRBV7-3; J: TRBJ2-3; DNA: TGTGCCAGCAGCTCCTCCACGGCAGATACGCAGTATTTT; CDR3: CASSSSTADTQYF
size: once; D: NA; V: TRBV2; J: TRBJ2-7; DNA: TGTGCCAGCAGTGTCGGGATGTACGAGCAGTACTTC; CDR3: CASSVGMYEQYF
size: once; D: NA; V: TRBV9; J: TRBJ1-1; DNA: TGTGCCAGCAGCGTCGCGACAGCGAACACTGAAGCTTTCTTT; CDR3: CASSVATANTEAFF